This TCR beta chain was observed in a study of blood T cell repertoires in COVID-19. At the level of the study: In each case, the material was cDNA or gDNA derived from T cells, B-cell-depleted T cells, or PBMCs.

In regard to this clone: A much larger clone is a single base away; this may be a read error. The same CDR3 arises from other DNA sequences in this sample as well.

Authors' data handling: Reference gene primer amplification in the assay estimated nucleated cell counts. Repertoires were generated with immunoSEQ multiplex PCR, while TCRdb's copy carries only in-frame clones and drops some. V and J calls and clone size come straight from that table; D and trimming were deduced from the DNA. Among 110,000 to 150,000 clones listed, approximately 90% were seen once. The receptor comes from a woman of 80 years or more with acute or convalescent COVID-19. Specimen: peripheral blood.

For the CDR3, the DNA is TGTGCCTGGGCCCGGGGCACTGAAGCTTTCTTT. As protein: CAWARGTEAFF. The chain combines TRBV30 with TRBJ1-1; D remains ambiguous. Germline loops: CDR1 GTSNPN, CDR2 SVGIG (reference sequence). The CDR3 spans 11 residues. V lost 5 bases and J lost 4, with 8 bases in between.